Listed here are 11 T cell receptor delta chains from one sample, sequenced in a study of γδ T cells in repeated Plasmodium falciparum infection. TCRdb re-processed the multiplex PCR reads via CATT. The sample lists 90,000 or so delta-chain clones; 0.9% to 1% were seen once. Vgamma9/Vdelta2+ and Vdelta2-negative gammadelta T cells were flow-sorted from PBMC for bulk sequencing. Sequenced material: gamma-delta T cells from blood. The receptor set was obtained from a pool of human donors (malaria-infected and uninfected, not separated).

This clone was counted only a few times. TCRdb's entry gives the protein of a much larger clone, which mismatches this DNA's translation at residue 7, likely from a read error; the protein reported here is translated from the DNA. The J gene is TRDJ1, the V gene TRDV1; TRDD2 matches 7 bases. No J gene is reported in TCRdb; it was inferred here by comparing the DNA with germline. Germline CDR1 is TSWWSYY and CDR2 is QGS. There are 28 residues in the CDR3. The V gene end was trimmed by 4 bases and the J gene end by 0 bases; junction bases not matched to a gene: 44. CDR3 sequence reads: CALGVPCRFLPFPTGHIAGGEYTDKLIF. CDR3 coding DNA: TGTGCTCTTGGGGTACCATGTAGATTCCTACCATTCCCCACTGGACACATAGCTGGCGGTGAGTACACCGATAAACTCATCTTT.

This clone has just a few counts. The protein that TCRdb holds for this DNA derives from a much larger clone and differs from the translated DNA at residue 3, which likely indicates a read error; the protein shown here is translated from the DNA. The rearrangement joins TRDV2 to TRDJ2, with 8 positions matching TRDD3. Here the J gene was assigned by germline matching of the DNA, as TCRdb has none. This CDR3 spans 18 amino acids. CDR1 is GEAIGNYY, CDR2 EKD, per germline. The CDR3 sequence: CARDSVLGGLNLTAQLFF. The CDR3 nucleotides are TGTGCCCGTGACAGTGTACTGGGGGGCCTAAATTTGACAGCACAACTCTTCTTT.

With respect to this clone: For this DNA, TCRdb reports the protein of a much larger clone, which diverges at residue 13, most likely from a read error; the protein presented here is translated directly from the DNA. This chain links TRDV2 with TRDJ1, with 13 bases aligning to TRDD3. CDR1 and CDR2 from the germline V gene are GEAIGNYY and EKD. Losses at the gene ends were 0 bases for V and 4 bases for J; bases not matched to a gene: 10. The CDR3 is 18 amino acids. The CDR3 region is CACDTLLLGDTKIDKLIF. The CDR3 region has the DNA TGTGCCTGTGACACCTTGTTACTGGGGGATACGAAGATCGATAAACTCATCTTT.

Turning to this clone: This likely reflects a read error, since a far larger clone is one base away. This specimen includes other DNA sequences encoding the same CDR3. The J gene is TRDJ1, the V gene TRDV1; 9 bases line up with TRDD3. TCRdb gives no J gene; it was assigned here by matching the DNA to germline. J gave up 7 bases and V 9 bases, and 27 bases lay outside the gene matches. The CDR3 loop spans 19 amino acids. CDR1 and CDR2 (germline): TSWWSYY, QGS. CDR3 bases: TGTGCTCTCGGGAACCCGAGACCACTGGGGGACCATGGACCGTGTAAACTCATCTTT. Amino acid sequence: CALGNPRPLGDHGPCKLIF.

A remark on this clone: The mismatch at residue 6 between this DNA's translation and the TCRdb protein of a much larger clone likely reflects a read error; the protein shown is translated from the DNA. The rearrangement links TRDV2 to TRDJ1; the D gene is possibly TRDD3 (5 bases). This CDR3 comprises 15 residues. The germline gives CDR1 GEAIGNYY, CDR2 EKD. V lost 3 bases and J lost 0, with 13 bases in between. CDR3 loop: CACDATGADTDKLIF. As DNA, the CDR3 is TGTGCCTGTGACGCCACGGGGGCCGACACCGATAAACTCATCTTT.

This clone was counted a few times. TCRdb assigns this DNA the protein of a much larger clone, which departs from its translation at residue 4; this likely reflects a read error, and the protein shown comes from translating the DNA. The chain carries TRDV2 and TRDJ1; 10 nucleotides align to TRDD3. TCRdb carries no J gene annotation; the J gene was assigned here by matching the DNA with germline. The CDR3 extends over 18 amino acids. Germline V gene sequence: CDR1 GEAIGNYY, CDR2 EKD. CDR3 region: CACGTPGLGDLYTDKLIF. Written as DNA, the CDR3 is TGTGCCTGTGGCACCCCAGGACTGGGGGATCTGTACACCGATAAACTCATCTTT.

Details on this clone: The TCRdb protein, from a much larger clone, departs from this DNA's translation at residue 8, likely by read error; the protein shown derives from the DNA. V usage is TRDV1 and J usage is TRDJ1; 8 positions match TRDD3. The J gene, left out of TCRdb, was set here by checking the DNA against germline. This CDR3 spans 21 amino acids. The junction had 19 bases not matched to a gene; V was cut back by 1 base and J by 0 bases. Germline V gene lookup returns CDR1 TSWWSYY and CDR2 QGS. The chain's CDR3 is CALGERPSFPLLLGDTDKLIF. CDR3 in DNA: TGTGCTCTTGGGGAACGGCCCTCTTTCCCACTTTTACTGGGGGACACCGATAAACTCATCTTT.

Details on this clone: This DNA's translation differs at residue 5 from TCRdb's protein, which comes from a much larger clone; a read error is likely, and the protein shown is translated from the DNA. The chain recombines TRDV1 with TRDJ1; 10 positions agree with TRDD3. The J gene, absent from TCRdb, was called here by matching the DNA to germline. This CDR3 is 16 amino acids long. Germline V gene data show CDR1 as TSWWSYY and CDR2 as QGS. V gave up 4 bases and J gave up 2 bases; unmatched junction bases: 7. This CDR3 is CALGGKVLGDTDKLIF. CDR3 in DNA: TGTGCTCTTGGGGGAAAGGTACTGGGGGATACCGATAAACTCATCTTT.

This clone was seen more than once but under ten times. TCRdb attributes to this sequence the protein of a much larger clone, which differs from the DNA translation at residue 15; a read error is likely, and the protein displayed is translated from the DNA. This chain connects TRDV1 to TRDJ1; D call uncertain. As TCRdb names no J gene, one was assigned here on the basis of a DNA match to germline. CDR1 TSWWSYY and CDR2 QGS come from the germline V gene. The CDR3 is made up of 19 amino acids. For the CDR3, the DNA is TGTGCTCTTGGGGGACGTATAAACCGCTCGTGTAGGGACACCGGTAAACTCATCTTT. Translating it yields CALGGRINRSCRDTGKLIF.

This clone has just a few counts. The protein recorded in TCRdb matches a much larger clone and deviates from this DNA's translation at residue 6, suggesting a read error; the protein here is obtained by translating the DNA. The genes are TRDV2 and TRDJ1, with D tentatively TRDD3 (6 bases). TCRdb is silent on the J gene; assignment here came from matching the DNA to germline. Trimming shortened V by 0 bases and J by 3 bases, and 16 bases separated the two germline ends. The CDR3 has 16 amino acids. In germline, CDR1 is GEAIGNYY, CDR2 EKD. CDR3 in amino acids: CACDTRIRGNSDKLIF. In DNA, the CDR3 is TGTGCCTGTGACACCAGAATAAGGGGGAACTCCGATAAACTCATCTTT.

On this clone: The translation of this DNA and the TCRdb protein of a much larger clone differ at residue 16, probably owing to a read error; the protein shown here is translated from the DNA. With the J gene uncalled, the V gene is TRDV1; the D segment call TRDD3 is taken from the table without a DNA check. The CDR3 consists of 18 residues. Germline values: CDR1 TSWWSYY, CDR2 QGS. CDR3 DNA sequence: TGTGCTCTTGGGGACCCCCTCGGTTCTTTACTGGGGGCCTTTAAACCCATCTTT. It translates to CALGDPLGSLLGAFKPIF.